The 16 T cell receptor beta chains below all came from one sample that was sequenced in a study of blood T cells in healthy people across ages. Primers used in a second PCR of about 6 to 12 cycles were a sample-barcoded 5' primer and a J-beta primer mix. MiXCR was run by TCRdb on the 5' RACE reads, yielding one entry per CDR3 protein. The sample shows around 800,000 distinct CDR3 sequences, roughly 44% of them seen only once. The sequenced material came from blood. All receptors derive from a man between 60 and 75 years old in good health.

This clonotype was counted only a few times. The V call is TRBV7-9, the J call TRBJ1-2; possibly TRBD1 for D (5 bases). Germline values: CDR1 SEHNR, CDR2 FQNEAQ (reference sequence). The V and J ends lost 7 bases and 8 bases respectively, with 11 bases between them. The length of the CDR3 is 11 residues. The CDR3, as DNA: TGTGCCAGCACCAGGGCTTGGGGCTACACCTTC. The encoded protein is CASTRAWGYTF.

The chain employs TRBV7-2 and TRBJ2-5, with 9 bases identical to TRBD2. J was trimmed by 5 bases and V by 3 bases; bases with no gene match: 10. The CDR3 covers 16 residues. CDR1 SGHTA and CDR2 FQGNSA come from the germline V gene. The CDR3 protein is CASSFDSRGGGETQYF. CDR3 DNA: TGTGCCAGCAGCTTTGATTCGCGGGGGGGTGGGGAGACCCAGTACTTC.

In this sample, this clonotype turned up a few times. This chain joins TRBV2 and TRBJ2-1; 15 bases line up with TRBD2. CDR1 is SNHLY, CDR2 FYNNEI, per germline. V shed 8 bases and J 0 bases; nucleotides not matched to a gene: 5. This CDR3 is built from 17 residues. The CDR3 is CASEGLAGGPSYNEQFF. CDR3 nucleotides: TGTGCCAGCGAGGGACTAGCGGGGGGTCCCTCCTACAATGAGCAGTTCTTC.

The chain combines TRBV5-1 with TRBJ1-4; TRBD1 might be the D (5 bases). Trimming pared 1 base from V and 3 bases from J, leaving 10 bases between. The CDR3 totals 15 residues. CDR1 SGHRS and CDR2 YFSETQ come from the germline V gene. DNA of the CDR3: TGCGCCAGCAGCTTGAGGAGGGGTCCTAATGAAAAACTGTTTTTT. Its translation: CASSLRRGPNEKLFF.

This rearrangement joins TRBV11-3 to TRBJ1-1; 8 positions agree with TRBD1. This CDR3 has 16 residues. V was pared by 5 bases and J by 5 bases, with 13 bases of the junction left unmatched. Germline V lookup: CDR1 SGHNT, CDR2 YENEEA. The CDR3 is CASSLPKTGVRTEAFF. For the CDR3, the DNA is TGTGCCAGCAGCCTCCCCAAGACAGGGGTTCGGACTGAAGCTTTCTTT. Full variable domain (rest looked up from reference TRBV11-3 and TRBJ1-1): EAGVVQSPRYKIIEKKQPVAFWCNPISGHNTLYWYLQNLGQGPELLIRYENEEAVDDSQLPKDRFSAERLKGVDSTLKIQPAELGDSAVYLCASSLPKTGVRTEAFFGQGTRLTVV.

This sequence joins TRBV5-1 and TRBJ1-1, with D perhaps TRBD1 (6 bases). The V gene lost 7 bases and the J gene lost 5 bases, with 15 bases spanning the gap. The germline V gene has CDR1 SGHRS and CDR2 YFSETQ. The CDR3 is 13 amino acids. The CDR3 region has the DNA TGCGCCAGCCATACAGGGCGGAGGACTGAAGCTTTCTTT. Its protein product is CASHTGRRTEAFF.

This clonotype was detected a few times. V is TRBV5-3 and J is TRBJ1-2; tentatively, D is TRBD1 (6 bases). TRBV5-3 is sorted into the ORF group, with uncertain function. V lost 1 base and J lost 7, with 14 bases in between. The CDR3 contains 14 residues. CDR3 amino acids: CARSLRQAIGGYTF. DNA for the CDR3: TGTGCCAGAAGCTTGCGACAGGCCATCGGTGGCTACACCTTC.

There are a few counts of this clonotype. J is TRBJ2-6 and V is TRBV12-5; 7 bases line up with TRBD1. Germline CDR1 and CDR2: LGHNT and FRNRAP. With 7 bases clipped from V and 0 bases from J, the junction kept 6 bases outside the gene matches. The CDR3 runs to 16 residues. CDR3 sequence reads: CASALGQVSGANVLTF. The DNA of the CDR3 is TGTGCTAGTGCCTTAGGACAGGTCTCTGGGGCCAACGTCCTGACTTTC. Looking up the rest from reference TRBV12-5 and TRBJ2-6 gives the full variable domain: DARVTQTPRHKVTEMGQEVTMRCQPILGHNTVFWYRQTMMQGLELLAYFRNRAPLDDSGMPKDRFSAEMPDATLATLKIQPSEPRDSAVYFCASALGQVSGANVLTFGAGSRLTVL.

This clonotype has more than one count but fewer than ten. This chain links TRBV6-5 with TRBJ2-7; tentatively, D is TRBD1 (6 bases). CDR3 length: 14 amino acids. The germline V gene encodes CDR1 MNHEY and CDR2 SVGAGI. V lost 5 bases, J lost 3 bases, and 14 bases lay in between. CDR3 bases: TGTGCCAGCAGTGCCTATACAGGGTTCTACGAGCAGTACTTC. Encoded protein: CASSAYTGFYEQYF.

V is TRBV9 and J is TRBJ1-4; D is possibly TRBD1 (6 bases). The CDR3 covers 14 residues. Trimming took off 5 bases at V and 3 bases at J, with 11 bases between the two ends. Germline CDR1 is SGDLS and CDR2 is YYNGEE. Here the CDR3 reads CASSRGISNEKLFF. DNA of the CDR3: TGTGCCAGCAGTAGGGGGATCTCTAATGAAAAACTGTTTTTT.

The rearrangement joins TRBV2 to TRBJ2-6; TRBD1 matches at 7 bases. CDR1 SNHLY and CDR2 FYNNEI come from the germline V gene. V gave up 6 bases and J gave up 2 bases; unmatched junction bases: 10. The CDR3 is 17 amino acids. Here the CDR3 reads CASSETGSQTGANVLTF. The CDR3, as DNA: TGTGCCAGCAGCGAGACAGGGTCGCAGACTGGGGCCAACGTCCTGACTTTC.

Only a few counts were recorded for this clonotype. The chain employs TRBV5-1 and TRBJ2-7, with 10 bases fitting TRBD1. This CDR3 region has 16 residues. CDR1 and CDR2 (germline): SGHRS, YFSETQ. V was pared by 0 bases and J by 2 bases, with 5 bases of the junction left unmatched. CDR3: CASSLGTGGVTYEQYF. DNA for the CDR3: TGCGCCAGCAGCTTGGGGACAGGGGGAGTGACCTACGAGCAGTACTTC. Based on the CDR3 plus reference TRBV5-1 and TRBJ2-7, the full variable domain is KAGVTQTPRYLIKTRGQQVTLSCSPISGHRSVSWYQQTPGQGLQFLFEYFSETQRNKGNFPGRFSGRQFSNSRSEMNVSTLELGDSALYLCASSLGTGGVTYEQYFGPGTRLTVT.

The chain recombines TRBV6-5 with TRBJ2-7, with TRBD2 identical over 11 bases. With 2 bases clipped from V and 1 base from J, the junction kept 1 base outside the gene matches. Germline CDR1 is MNHEY and CDR2 is SVGAGI. The length of the CDR3 is 15 residues. The CDR3 region has the DNA TGTGCCAGCAGTTACACTAGCGGGGGATCCTACGAGCAGTACTTC. Translated: CASSYTSGGSYEQYF.

V is TRBV7-2 and J is TRBJ2-1, with 9 bases matching TRBD2. The CDR3 has 18 amino acids. The V segment lost 1 base and the J segment 7 bases; nucleotides outside the gene matches: 14. CDR1 and CDR2 from the germline V gene are SGHTA and FQGNSA. DNA for the CDR3: TGTGCCAGCAGCTTAGTTTCCTTAGCGGGGGAAAGAAAAAATGAGCAGTTCTTC. The encoded protein is CASSLVSLAGERKNEQFF.

This chain uses TRBV28 with TRBJ2-1; D gene uncertain. V was shortened by 3 bases and J by 0 bases, with 6 bases between the two germline ends. CDR1 is MDHEN and CDR2 is SYDVKM in the germline V gene. The CDR3 runs 14 residues. CDR3 sequence reads: CASSFQGSYNEQFF. In DNA, the CDR3 is TGTGCCAGCAGTTTTCAAGGCTCCTACAATGAGCAGTTCTTC.

The V call is TRBV24-1, the J call TRBJ2-1; D not certain. V was pared by 3 bases and J by 9 bases, with 8 bases between. The V gene's germline CDR1 is KGHDR and CDR2 SFDVKD. The CDR3 sequence is 12 residues long. The CDR3: CATSDGHCEQFF. The CDR3, as DNA: TGTGCCACCAGTGATGGGCACTGTGAGCAGTTCTTC.